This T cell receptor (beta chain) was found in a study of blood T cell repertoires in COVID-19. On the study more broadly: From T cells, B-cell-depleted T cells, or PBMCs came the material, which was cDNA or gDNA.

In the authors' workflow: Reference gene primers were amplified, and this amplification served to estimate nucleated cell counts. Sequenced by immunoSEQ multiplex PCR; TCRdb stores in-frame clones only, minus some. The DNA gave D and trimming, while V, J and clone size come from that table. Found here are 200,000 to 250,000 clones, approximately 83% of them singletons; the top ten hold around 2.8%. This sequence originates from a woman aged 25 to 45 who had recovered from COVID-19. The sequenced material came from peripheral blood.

The DNA for the CDR3 is TGTGCCTGGAGTGTACAGGCGGGGGGAACAGATACGCAGTATTTT. Encoded protein: CAWSVQAGGTDTQYF. The V gene is TRBV30, the J gene TRBJ2-3; TRBD2 agrees at 8 bases. The CDR3 has 15 residues. CDR1 and CDR2 from the germline V gene are GTSNPN and SVGIG (reference sequence). The ends lost 0 bases at V and 3 bases at J; junction bases unmatched: 5.